These T cell receptor beta chains were read from a single sample in a study of blood T cell repertoires in COVID-19. Assay used: immunoSEQ multiplex PCR; TCRdb lists only in-frame clones, some missing. Found here are a few hundred thousand clones, more than 70% of them singletons; the top ten hold roughly 1.6%. Material for sequencing was peripheral blood. These receptors all come from a woman between 45 and 65 years old with acute or convalescent COVID-19. CDR3s include the opening cysteine and the closing phenylalanine or tryptophan. Not all rows give a size; the values are once, few, many and, for expanded clones, a class.

j_call cdr3_length clone_size v_call cdr3_aa
TRBJ2-5 16 - TRBV3-1/TRBV3-2 CASSLWTGGTWETQYF
TRBJ2-7 14 - TRBV2 CASHFDRSSYEQYF
TRBJ1-6 13 - TRBV12-3/TRBV12-4 CASSFSYNSPLHF
TRBJ2-7 17 - TRBV7-9 CASSLEVGRDSSYEQYF
TRBJ2-3 17 - TRBV29-1 CSVEKARGTGGEDTQYF
TRBJ2-3 19 - TRBV4-1 CASSWPNSRRGKGTDTQYF
TRBJ2-7 13 - TRBV29-1 CSVDMDNAYEQYF
TRBJ2-3 13 few TRBV19 CASSIQLSDTQYF
TRBJ2-7 13 - TRBV12-3/TRBV12-4 CASSLRGRYEQYF
TRBJ2-1 16 - TRBV6-2/TRBV6-3 CASSYRDLSSYNEQFF
TRBJ1-1 13 - TRBV30 CAWSADRGTEAFF
TRBJ2-1 16 - TRBV7-2 CASSSRTGGSYNEQFF
TRBJ1-2 14 - TRBV15 CATSRDRGGYGYTF
TRBJ2-2 14 - TRBV2 CASSPTANTGELFF
TRBJ1-1 12 once TRBV3-1/TRBV3-2 CASRGVNTEAFF
TRBJ1-1 11 - TRBV27 CASMRNTEAFF
TRBJ1-5 15 - TRBV19 CASRHRDRGNQPQHF
TRBJ1-2 14 - TRBV5-6 CASTLGGPSYGYTF
TRBJ2-3 16 few TRBV5-4 CASSLRLAGDGDTQYF
TRBJ1-1 14 - TRBV27 CASRHRGGNTEAFF
TRBJ2-7 13 - TRBV28 CASSRLGGYEQYF
TRBJ2-7 13 - TRBV6-5 CATPGQLIYEQYF
TRBJ2-2 17 - TRBV9 CASSAWDRDRHQGELFF
TRBJ1-2 15 - TRBV15 CATSREVGTNYGYTF
TRBJ2-6 15 - TRBV27 CASMTSGAGANVLTF
TRBJ2-7 12 - TRBV25-1 CASRANSYEQYF